Listed below are T cell receptor beta chains from one sample, sequenced in a study of blood T cell repertoires in COVID-19. Measured with immunoSEQ multiplex PCR; TCRdb has only the in-frame clones, and not every one. The data show roughly 360,000 clones, approximately 77% seen once. Sequencing was done on a sample of peripheral blood. The receptors here all came from a human donor with acute or convalescent COVID-19. The donor label of this sample is uncertain. CDR3s include the opening cysteine and the closing phenylalanine or tryptophan. Where a row states a size, it is once, few, many or the class of an expanded clone; other rows omit it.

V: TRBV3-1/TRBV3-2; J: TRBJ1-2; size: .; CDR3: CASSQLNRGGYGYTF
V: TRBV30; J: TRBJ2-2; size: .; CDR3: CAWRLAGVGTGELFF
V: TRBV30; J: TRBJ1-4; size: .; CDR3: CARGQTNEKLFF
V: TRBV9; J: TRBJ2-3; size: .; CDR3: CASSVTTTSTDTQYF
V: TRBV19; J: TRBJ1-2; size: .; CDR3: CASKQGAVLQGYTF
V: TRBV9; J: TRBJ2-2; size: .; CDR3: CASRQGFRSGTGELFF
V: TRBV10-2; J: TRBJ1-1; size: .; CDR3: CASSDFTKGRPEAFF
V: TRBV18; J: TRBJ2-2; size: .; CDR3: CASSPLGGELFF
V: TRBV7-6; J: TRBJ2-1; size: few; CDR3: CASSLLAGESGFEQFF
V: TRBV10-3; J: TRBJ1-5; size: .; CDR3: CAISESNMPPQHF
V: TRBV4-1; J: TRBJ1-2; size: .; CDR3: CASSLRTERDYTF
V: TRBV7-9; J: TRBJ2-1; size: .; CDR3: CASSVTFGQGARNEQFF
V: TRBV19; J: TRBJ1-6; size: .; CDR3: CASSTARQGNSPLHF
V: TRBV2; J: TRBJ1-2; size: .; CDR3: CASTPRQQTNYGYTF
V: TRBV7-2; J: TRBJ2-7; size: once; CDR3: CASSETSGSSYEQYF
V: TRBV6-1; J: TRBJ2-7; size: .; CDR3: CASSEAVAGGEQYF
V: TRBV19; J: TRBJ1-5; size: .; CDR3: CASSKRGDRGSNQPQHF
V: TRBV24-1; J: TRBJ2-5; size: .; CDR3: CATSDPTAYQETQYF
V: TRBV2; J: TRBJ1-1; size: .; CDR3: CASSESDIGAFF
V: TRBV6-5; J: TRBJ1-5; size: .; CDR3: CASTPQGFQPQHF
V: TRBV5-6; J: TRBJ1-4; size: .; CDR3: CASSLRSQGYGKLFF
V: TRBV2; J: TRBJ1-4; size: once; CDR3: CASRTRTGTNEKLFF
V: TRBV18; J: TRBJ1-1; size: .; CDR3: CASSPDRDPPEAFF
V: TRBV7-7; J: TRBJ2-7; size: .; CDR3: CASSPGLAVSYEQYF
V: TRBV7-9; J: TRBJ2-1; size: .; CDR3: CASSLSGDYHVF
V: TRBV18; J: TRBJ1-3; size: .; CDR3: CASSPGPRGNTIYF
V: TRBV11-2; J: TRBJ2-7; size: .; CDR3: CASSLESEQYF
V: TRBV24-1; J: TRBJ1-4; size: .; CDR3: CATSDGQGASGEKLFF
V: TRBV5-1; J: TRBJ1-2; size: .; CDR3: CASSTDRSSGYTF
V: TRBV30; J: TRBJ1-1; size: .; CDR3: CAWTARGLGTEAFF
V: TRBV24-1; J: TRBJ2-7; size: few; CDR3: CATSDSGAAYEQYF